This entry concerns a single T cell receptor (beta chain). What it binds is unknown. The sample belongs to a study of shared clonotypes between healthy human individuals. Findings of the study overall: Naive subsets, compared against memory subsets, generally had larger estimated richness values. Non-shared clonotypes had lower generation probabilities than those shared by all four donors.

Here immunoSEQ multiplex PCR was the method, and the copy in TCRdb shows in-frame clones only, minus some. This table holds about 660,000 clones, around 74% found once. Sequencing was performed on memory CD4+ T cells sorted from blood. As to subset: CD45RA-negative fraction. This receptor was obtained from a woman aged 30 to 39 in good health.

The CDR3 sequence is CASSYGGVGGSQPQHF. DNA for the CDR3: TGTGCCAGCAGCTATGGTGGGGTGGGGGGCAGTCAGCCCCAGCATTTT. The V call is TRBV2, the J call TRBJ1-5; TRBD1 is a possible D gene (6 bases). The CDR3 covers 16 residues. CDR1 is SNHLY, CDR2 FYNNEI, per germline. Deletions cut 6 bases from V and 6 bases from J, with 21 bases between.